The source of this T cell receptor (beta chain) is a study of technical replicates of blood from a few donors. Only in-frame clones appear in the TCRdb table, and some are missing; sequencing was by immunoSEQ multiplex PCR. The data contain tens of thousands of clones, approximately 98% of them singletons. The CDR3 runs to 17 residues. Germline lookup yields CDR1 SGHDT and CDR2 YYEEEE. After removal of 4 bases from V and 0 bases from J, the junction contained 11 bases not matched to a gene. This sequence joins TRBV5-6 and TRBJ1-2; 8 nucleotides agree with TRBD1. Sequenced sample: T cells isolated from PBMCs. The sequence came from a human donor in good health. CDR3 region: CASSAPGQVIANYGYTF. CDR3 bases: TGTGCCAGCAGCGCCCCGGGACAGGTGATAGCTAACTATGGCTACACCTTC.